This TCR beta chain is from a study of Ad26.COV2.S vaccination and SARS-CoV-2 variants. General study findings and limits: Vaccine recipients surpassed placebo recipients in spike-specific TCR breadth. Whether participants received vaccine or placebo, their non-spike TCR breadth was similar. The breadth of spike-specific CD8+ and CD4+ T cell responses after vaccination was reportedly substantial.

TCRdb's copy holds only in-frame clones and misses some; the assay was immunoSEQ multiplex PCR. The data hold about 140,000 clones, with approximately 90% observed a single time. As concerns this clone: What it recognizes is unknown.

CDR1 is MNHEY, CDR2 SVGAGI, per germline. The CDR3 length is 15 residues. J gave up 0 bases and V 6 bases, and 8 bases lay outside the gene matches. This sequence joins TRBV6-5 and TRBJ2-7, with 7 bases that match TRBD1. The clonotype originates from a human donor who had recovered from COVID-19. The sequencing used peripheral blood, collected after recovery from COVID-19. The CDR3 loop is CASSRGDSPSYEQYF. CDR3 sequence (DNA): TGTGCCAGCAGCCGAGGGGACAGTCCCTCCTACGAGCAGTACTTC.